This is a list of T cell receptor beta chains from one sample in a study of blood T cell repertoires in COVID-19. The table came from immunoSEQ multiplex PCR; TCRdb's copy has only in-frame clones and leaves some out. Among 210,000 or so clones listed, approximately 80% were seen once. Material: PBMCs or T cells enriched from blood (not recorded which). The receptors were sampled from a woman in her thirties or forties with acute COVID-19. The CDR3 runs from the conserved cysteine through the conserved F or W. The order of the fields is V gene, D gene, clone size, J gene, CDR3 DNA, CDR3 protein. The D gene is left open where the match is weak. Only some rows state a clone size, as once, few, many or a class for expanded clones.

TRBV6-5,.,.,TRBJ2-1,TGTGCCAGCAGTTACTCGCTAGCGTTGTCCTACAATGAGCAGTTCTTC,CASSYSLALSYNEQFF
TRBV18,.,once,TRBJ1-1,TGTGCCAGCTCACTTCCGGGACACATCATGAACACTGAAGCTTTCTTT,CASSLPGHIMNTEAFF
TRBV11-3,TRBD1,few,TRBJ1-4,TGTGCCAGCAGCTCGACAGGGGGTGAGGAAAAACTGTTTTTT,CASSSTGGEEKLFF
TRBV7-9,TRBD1,.,TRBJ1-2,TGTGCCAGCAGCCCCGGGACAGGGTACGGCTACACCTTC,CASSPGTGYGYTF
TRBV4-3,TRBD2,.,TRBJ2-4,TGCGCCAGCAGCCAAGAGGGCGGGAGCGACAACATTCAGTACTTC,CASSQEGGSDNIQYF
TRBV9,.,.,TRBJ2-7,TGTGCCAGCAGCGTAGCTGGGGCAGAAAACTACGAGCAGTACTTC,CASSVAGAENYEQYF
TRBV29-1,TRBD1,once,TRBJ1-1,TGCAGCGCCTCGGGACAGGGGAACACTGAAGCTTTCTTT,CSASGQGNTEAFF
TRBV5-1,TRBD2,.,TRBJ2-7,TGCGCCAGCAGCTTGGGACTAGCTATGTACGAGCAGTACTTC,CASSLGLAMYEQYF
TRBV5-1,.,.,TRBJ2-7,TGCGCCAGCAGCGTCCGGGACTACGAGCAGTACTTC,CASSVRDYEQYF
TRBV7-6,TRBD2,.,TRBJ2-1,TGTGCCAGCAGCTCGGTCGGGGGGGATTACAATGAGCAGTTCTTC,CASSSVGGDYNEQFF
TRBV6-5,.,.,TRBJ2-3,TGTGCCAGCCGGGGGTCTGGCACAGATACGCAGTATTTT,CASRGSGTDTQYF
TRBV18,TRBD2,.,TRBJ2-7,TGTGCCAGCTCACCGCCGGGGGGCGAGCAGTACTTC,CASSPPGGEQYF
TRBV28,.,.,TRBJ2-1,TGTGCCAGCAGTTTGAGGAGGAACTACAATGAGCAGTTCTTC,CASSLRRNYNEQFF
TRBV19,TRBD2,.,TRBJ2-2,TGTGCCAGTAAGAAGCGGGAGTCGGCCGGGGAGCTGTTTTTT,CASKKRESAGELFF
TRBV6-5,.,.,TRBJ1-2,TGTGCCAGCAGCGCCGGACAGAGGGATGGCTACACCTTC,CASSAGQRDGYTF
TRBV30,TRBD1,.,TRBJ1-6,TGTGCCTGGACCAAGACGGGACAGCCTAATTCACCCCTCCACTTT,CAWTKTGQPNSPLHF
TRBV4-2,TRBD2,many,TRBJ2-2,TGTGCCAGCAGCCAAGATGGTCTAGCGGGAGGAACCGGGGAGCTGTTTTTT,CASSQDGLAGGTGELFF
TRBV28,TRBD1,.,TRBJ1-2,TGTGCCAGCAGTAGACAGGGTGTCTATGGCTACACCTTC,CASSRQGVYGYTF
TRBV4-1,.,.,TRBJ1-1,TGCGCCAGCAGCCGGGAGGAGGCCACTGAAGCTTTCTTT,CASSREEATEAFF
TRBV10-1,TRBD2,.,TRBJ2-5,TGCGCCAGCAGTGAGAGGCTAGCGGGGATTGTGGGAGAGACCCAGTACTTC,CASSERLAGIVGETQYF
TRBV19,.,.,TRBJ1-4,TGTGCCAGTAGCGAGGAATCAACTAATGAAAAACTGTTTTTT,CASSEESTNEKLFF
TRBV5-1,.,.,TRBJ2-1,TGCGCCAGCAGCTTGGCCGTTACAGGGATTGATGAGCAGTTCTTC,CASSLAVTGIDEQFF
TRBV4-1,TRBD1,.,TRBJ1-2,TGCGCCAGCAGCCAAGCCGATTCAGGGGGAGGCGGCTACACCTTC,CASSQADSGGGGYTF
TRBV29-1,.,.,TRBJ2-5,TGCAGCGTTGTGGACTATCAAGAGACCCAGTACTTC,CSVVDYQETQYF
TRBV7-2,.,.,TRBJ1-1,TGTGCCAGCAGCTCCCACAGGAACACTGAAGCTTTCTTT,CASSSHRNTEAFF
TRBV5-6,TRBD2,.,TRBJ2-1,TGTGCCAGCAGCTTAACTAGCGGGAGGAGCTATGAGCAGTTCTTC,CASSLTSGRSYEQFF
TRBV3-1/TRBV3-2,.,.,TRBJ1-4,TGTGCCAGCAGTGGAGACGGATCAACTAATGAAAAACTGTTTTTT,CASSGDGSTNEKLFF
TRBV5-1,.,.,TRBJ2-3,TGCGCCAGCAGCCCCAGTCCCCCAGATACGCAGTATTTT,CASSPSPPDTQYF
TRBV5-1,.,.,TRBJ2-1,TGCGCCAGCAGCTCCGGGACTGGGGGATCCTTGATAAAGCAGTTCTTC,CASSSGTGGSLIKQFF
TRBV19,TRBD2,.,TRBJ2-2,TGTGCCAGTAGTCTCGGACTAGCGGGGGGCCCGAACACCGGGGAGCTGTTTTTT,CASSLGLAGGPNTGELFF
TRBV28,.,once,TRBJ2-3,TGTGCCAGCAGTTTGGTCCCAGATAGCACAGATACGCAGTATTTT,CASSLVPDSTDTQYF
TRBV11-3,TRBD1,.,TRBJ2-3,TGTGCCAGCAGCTTAAGAACCGGGACAGGTGGTGATACGCAGTATTTT,CASSLRTGTGGDTQYF
TRBV6-6,TRBD1,.,TRBJ1-1,TGTGCCAGCAGGAGTGCCCAAACAGGGGACACTGAAGCTTTCTTT,CASRSAQTGDTEAFF
TRBV7-9,TRBD1,.,TRBJ1-2,TGTGCCAGCAGCTTAGCCCCGGTGGGGGGACAGGCCTATGGCTACACCTTC,CASSLAPVGGQAYGYTF
TRBV11-2,.,.,TRBJ1-1,TGTGCCAGCAGCCATTATCGGGGGACTGAAGCTTTCTTT,CASSHYRGTEAFF
TRBV29-1,.,.,TRBJ1-1,TGCAGCGTTGATCAAGCAGGGAACACTGAAGCTTTCTTT,CSVDQAGNTEAFF
TRBV10-3,.,few,TRBJ2-3,TGTGCCATCAAGTCCAGTCCCACAGATACGCAGTATTTT,CAIKSSPTDTQYF
TRBV15,.,many,TRBJ2-3,TGTGCCACCAGGGCGGGGATCACAGATACGCAGTATTTT,CATRAGITDTQYF
TRBV7-2,.,many,TRBJ1-2,TGTGCCAGCAGCTTAGCTGGTTCGGGTGGCTACACCTTC,CASSLAGSGGYTF
TRBV5-5,.,few,TRBJ2-5,TGTGCCAGCAGCTGGAGGGGAGAGACCCAGTACTTC,CASSWRGETQYF
TRBV18,TRBD2,.,TRBJ2-5,TGTGCCAGCTCACTAAGACTAGCGGGGAAGCAAGAGACCCAGTACTTC,CASSLRLAGKQETQYF
TRBV6-4,.,medium-sized,TRBJ2-1,TGTGCCAGCAGTGACCGGGACAACAATGAGCAGTTCTTC,CASSDRDNNEQFF
TRBV11-2,.,.,TRBJ2-1,TGTGCCAGCAGCTATGATCAGGGTCGGTATGAGCAGTTCTTC,CASSYDQGRYEQFF
TRBV19,TRBD1,few,TRBJ1-2,TGTGCCAGTAGTAGAGTCCAGGGGGACGGTGGCTACACCTTC,CASSRVQGDGGYTF
TRBV6-5,.,few,TRBJ1-2,TGTGCCAGCGGTAAGCACTATGGCTACACCTTC,CASGKHYGYTF
TRBV9,.,few,TRBJ2-2,TGTGCCAGCAGCCCCGCGACTAGTGGGGCCGGGGAGCTGTTTTTT,CASSPATSGAGELFF